A single sample is the source of the 32 T cell receptor beta chains below, sequenced in a study of CD8+ T cells in alopecia areata. Treatment meaning: oral pan-JAK inhibitor, 5-10 mg twice daily. RNA was isolated and reverse transcribed to cDNA, the sequencing template. Produced via immunoSEQ multiplex PCR; TCRdb's table is partial and in-frame only. The top ten hold 2.6% of the sample, which has roughly 200,000 clones, over 40% seen once. Source: CD4+ T cells sorted from blood, taken at approximately week 36, from a patient treated with tofacitinib. The receptors come from a human donor with alopecia areata.

The chain couples TRBV29-1 to TRBJ2-7; the D gene is possibly TRBD2 (5 bases). CDR1 and CDR2 (germline): SQVTM, ANQGSEA. V gave up 6 bases and J gave up 4 bases, with 16 bases separating them. This CDR3 has 13 residues. CDR3 sequence: CSVPGSGPYEQYF. The CDR3 DNA sequence: TGCAGCGTCCCGGGGAGCGGACCATACGAGCAGTACTTC.

The chain links TRBV5-1 to TRBJ2-7; 10 bases match TRBD1. J was trimmed by 4 bases and V by 1 base; bases with no gene match: 5. Germline V gene data show CDR1 as SGHRS and CDR2 as YFSETQ. This CDR3 has 15 amino acids. The CDR3 nucleotides read TGCGCCAGCAGCTTGCTAGGACAGGGGGGTTACGAGCAGTACTTC. Its protein is CASSLLGQGGYEQYF.

The chain recombines TRBV5-1 with TRBJ2-7; D uncertain. Germline V gene sequence: CDR1 SGHRS, CDR2 YFSETQ. With 4 bases removed from V and 0 bases from J, the gap between germline ends came to 14 bases. The CDR3 spans 15 residues. CDR3 DNA sequence: TGCGCCAGCAGCGAAACGATCGGAGACTCCTACGAGCAGTACTTC. This translates into CASSETIGDSYEQYF.

The rearrangement uses TRBV7-2 and TRBJ1-1; no clear D gene. This CDR3 is 12 amino acids long. Germline CDR1 SGHTA, CDR2 FQGNSA. With 4 bases removed from V and 10 bases from J, the gap between germline ends came to 13 bases. The CDR3 sequence is CASSSVGGAAFF. The CDR3 DNA reads as TGTGCCAGCAGCTCGGTTGGAGGAGCAGCTTTCTTT.

The V call is TRBV5-1, the J call TRBJ2-2, with a possible D match to TRBD2 (5 bases). V was pared by 2 bases and J by 0 bases, with 8 bases between. CDR1 and CDR2 from the germline V gene are SGHRS and YFSETQ. CDR3 length: 15 amino acids. The chain's CDR3 is CASSFQEANTGELFF. For the CDR3, the DNA is TGCGCCAGCAGCTTTCAGGAGGCGAACACCGGGGAGCTGTTTTTT.

The chain has TRBV7-9 and TRBJ2-7, with TRBD2 matching 8 bases. The CDR3 is 14 amino acids. V lost 8 bases and J lost 6; bases outside the gene matches: 12. Germline V lookup: CDR1 SEHNR, CDR2 FQNEAQ (reference sequence). The CDR3: CASADPGTRGEQYF. Written as DNA, the CDR3 is TGTGCCAGCGCAGACCCCGGGACTAGAGGCGAGCAGTACTTC.

The genes are TRBV29-1 and TRBJ2-7; 10 positions agree with TRBD2. The V and J ends lost 4 bases and 7 bases, in that order; junction bases with no gene match: 10. The CDR3 covers 14 residues. Germline CDR1 SQVTM, CDR2 ANQGSEA. For the CDR3, the DNA is TGCAGCGTTGCCAAGTCCCTAGCGGGAGATGAGCAGTACTTC. Encoded protein: CSVAKSLAGDEQYF.

This chain joins TRBV7-8 and TRBJ2-5; D remains unclear. Germline V gene lookup returns CDR1 SGHVS and CDR2 FQNEAQ. V lost 5 bases and J lost 3, with 19 bases in between. This CDR3 is built from 16 residues. DNA for the CDR3: TGTGCCAGCAGCCCGTTCGGCGGAAACTCTGAAGAGACCCAGTACTTC. This sequence encodes CASSPFGGNSEETQYF.

This clone has a handful of counts. V usage is TRBV15 and J usage is TRBJ2-3; 13 bases map to TRBD2. J gave up 3 bases and V 3 bases, and 9 bases lay outside the gene matches. CDR1 is LNHNV and CDR2 is YYDKDF in the germline V gene (reference sequence). The CDR3 contains 18 residues. The CDR3: CATSSPGLAGRWTDTQYF. The CDR3 DNA follows: TGTGCCACCAGCAGTCCGGGACTAGCGGGAAGGTGGACAGATACGCAGTATTTT.

This clone was picked up a small number of times. The chain is built from TRBV29-1 and TRBJ1-1; D is unclear. V was shortened by 5 bases and J by 3 bases, with 13 bases between the two germline ends. CDR3 length equals 13 residues. Germline CDR1 is SQVTM and CDR2 is ANQGSEA. CDR3 residues: CSVPRFGDTEAFF. The CDR3 DNA is TGCAGCGTTCCTCGATTCGGGGACACTGAAGCTTTCTTT. The complete variable domain, with remaining parts taken from reference TRBV29-1 and TRBJ1-1, reads SAVISQKPSRDICQRGTSLTIQCQVDSQVTMMFWYRQQPGQSLTLIATANQGSEATYESGFVIDKFPISRPNLTFSTLTVSNMSPEDSSIYLCSVPRFGDTEAFFGQGTRLTVV.

This clone was counted only a few times. J is TRBJ2-7 and V is TRBV7-2, with D tentatively TRBD2 (5 bases). With 5 bases removed from V and 2 bases from J, the gap between germline ends came to 10 bases. Germline CDR1 is SGHTA and CDR2 is FQGNSA. The CDR3 length is 13 residues. CDR3 sequence: CASSEGTAYEQYF. CDR3 sequence (DNA): TGTGCCAGCAGCGAGGGTACCGCCTACGAGCAGTACTTC.

This clone turned up a few times. The V and J genes are TRBV7-9 and TRBJ1-2, with TRBD1 identical over 10 bases. After removal of 4 bases from V and 7 bases from J, the junction contained 15 bases not matched to a gene. The CDR3 length is 17 residues. Germline V gene lookup returns CDR1 SEHNR and CDR2 FQNEAQ (reference sequence). CDR3 sequence reads: CASSSTRDRGREAGYTF. CDR3 DNA: TGTGCCAGCAGCTCCACCCGGGACAGGGGACGGGAGGCTGGCTACACCTTC. Full variable domain (outside the CDR3, taken from reference TRBV7-9 and TRBJ1-2): DTGVSQNPRHKITKRGQNVTFRCDPISEHNRLYWYRQTLGQGPEFLTYFQNEAQLEKSRLLSDRFSAERPKGSFSTLEIQRTEQGDSAMYLCASSSTRDRGREAGYTFGSGTRLTVV.

The chain has TRBV30 and TRBJ2-7; 11 bases map to TRBD2. The ends lost 2 bases at V and 6 bases at J; junction bases unmatched: 6. Germline V gene lookup returns CDR1 GTSNPN and CDR2 SVGIG (reference sequence). The CDR3 has 14 residues. The DNA for the CDR3 is TGTGCCTGGAGTCTTAGCGGGAGGGCTAGCGAGCAGTACTTC. Translated: CAWSLSGRASEQYF.

There are a few counts of this clone. The rearrangement links TRBV18 to TRBJ2-5, with a weak D call TRBD2 (6 bases). With 2 bases removed from V and 2 bases from J, the gap between germline ends came to 9 bases. Germline lookup yields CDR1 KGHSH and CDR2 LQKENI. The CDR3 runs to 14 residues. CDR3 protein: CASSPSGLQETQYF. DNA for the CDR3: TGTGCCAGCTCACCATCCGGACTACAAGAGACCCAGTACTTC.

The chain links TRBV25-1 to TRBJ1-1; 8 bases align to TRBD1. This CDR3 contains 15 residues. V lost 4 bases to trimming and J lost 4 bases; unmatched junction nucleotides: 8. Germline V CDR1 and CDR2: MGHDK, SYGVNS. The CDR3 loop is CASSGSYGTGTEAFF. CDR3 in DNA: TGTGCCAGCAGTGGATCATATGGGACAGGCACTGAAGCTTTCTTT. The full variable domain, in which reference TRBV25-1 and TRBJ1-1 provide the parts outside the CDR3, is EADIYQTPRYLVIGTGKKITLECSQTMGHDKMYWYQQDPGMELHLIHYSYGVNSTEKGDLSSESTVSRIRTEHFPLTLESARPSHTSQYLCASSGSYGTGTEAFFGQGTRLTVV.

This clone occurred once. The chain uses TRBV2 and TRBJ2-5; possibly TRBD1 or TRBD2 for D (5 bases each). V was cut by 6 bases and J by 7 bases, with 12 bases left in between. Germline CDR1 SNHLY, CDR2 FYNNEI. CDR3 length equals 12 residues. CDR3 coding DNA: TGTGCCAGCAGCCGGGACCGGGCGACCCAGTACTTC. It is translated as CASSRDRATQYF. Drawing the rest from reference TRBV2 and TRBJ2-5, the complete variable domain is EPEVTQTPSHQVTQMGQEVILRCVPISNHLYFYWYRQILGQKVEFLVSFYNNEISEKSEIFDDQFSVERPDGSNFTLKIRSTKLEDSAMYFCASSRDRATQYFGPGTRLLVL.

V is TRBV5-1 and J is TRBJ2-1, with TRBD2 matching over 8 bases. Germline CDR1 SGHRS, CDR2 YFSETQ. Unmatched junction bases numbered 8, after V lost 3 bases and J lost 9 bases. This CDR3 comprises 14 residues. The CDR3: CASSSESSGGEQFF. The DNA for the CDR3 is TGCGCCAGCAGCTCAGAGTCAAGCGGGGGTGAGCAGTTCTTC.

This chain links TRBV7-2 with TRBJ2-6; D not resolved. CDR3 size: 16 residues. Looked up from germline, CDR1 is SGHTA and CDR2 is FQGNSA. V was clipped by 6 bases and J by 2 bases, with 14 bases between them. The CDR3 region has the DNA TGTGCCAGCAGTCTTAGCATTCAAACTGGGGCCAACGTCCTGACTTTC. Its translation: CASSLSIQTGANVLTF.

This clone was recorded a few times. V usage is TRBV29-1 and J usage is TRBJ2-5, with D unclear. This CDR3 region has 11 residues. Trimming took off 8 bases at V and 5 bases at J, with 12 bases between the two ends. Germline V gives CDR1 SQVTM, CDR2 ANQGSEA. CDR3 coding DNA: TGCAGCTCCCTCCTAGAGGAGACCCAGTACTTC. Its protein is CSSLLEETQYF.

This chain connects TRBV30 to TRBJ2-5; unclear D gene. The CDR3 has 13 amino acids. In germline, CDR1 is GTSNPN, CDR2 SVGIG (reference sequence). Trimming took off 0 bases at V and 5 bases at J, with 10 bases between the two ends. The CDR3 here is CAWSVQPKETQYF. CDR3 nucleotides: TGTGCCTGGAGTGTACAGCCAAAGGAGACCCAGTACTTC.

This clone was recorded a few times. This rearrangement joins TRBV6-6 to TRBJ1-5, with 7 bases that match TRBD1. V shed 7 bases, J shed 4 bases, and the junction held 10 bases outside the gene matches. Germline lookup yields CDR1 MNHNY and CDR2 SVGAGI (reference sequence). The CDR3 covers 15 residues. This CDR3 is CASTPGQSWNQPQHF. CDR3 DNA: TGTGCCAGCACCCCGGGACAGTCGTGGAATCAGCCCCAGCATTTT.

The chain carries TRBV6-6 and TRBJ2-7; D gene uncertain. Germline V CDR1 and CDR2: MNHNY, SVGAGI (reference sequence). V was pared by 6 bases and J by 6 bases, with 9 bases between. The CDR3 is made up of 11 amino acids. The CDR3: CASSNSGEQYF. CDR3 nucleotides: TGTGCCAGCAGCAATTCTGGCGAGCAGTACTTC.

The chain links TRBV5-1 to TRBJ2-1, with 9 bases fitting TRBD2. Trimming at V came to 0 bases and at J to 7 bases, leaving 5 bases not matched to a gene. Germline lookup yields CDR1 SGHRS and CDR2 YFSETQ. The CDR3 length is 15 residues. The CDR3 loop reads CASSLVAGAMNEQFF. In nucleotides, the CDR3 is TGCGCCAGCAGCTTGGTAGCGGGAGCGATGAATGAGCAGTTCTTC.

The chain joins TRBV2 to TRBJ1-5, with 8 bases lining up with TRBD1. J lost 7 bases, V lost 6 bases, and 8 bases had no gene match. The CDR3 has 14 amino acids. Per germline, CDR1 SNHLY and CDR2 FYNNEI. CDR3 protein: CASSLEGQGQPQHF. Written as DNA, the CDR3 is TGTGCCAGCAGCCTAGAAGGACAGGGACAGCCCCAGCATTTT.

V usage is TRBV28 and J usage is TRBJ2-7; 7 positions agree with TRBD1. The CDR3 is made up of 12 amino acids. The V segment lost 9 bases and the J segment 4 bases; nucleotides outside the gene matches: 6. Germline V gene sequence: CDR1 MDHEN, CDR2 SYDVKM. The CDR3 sequence: CASRTGKYEQYF. Here the CDR3 DNA reads TGTGCCAGTAGGACAGGAAAATACGAGCAGTACTTC.

This chain links TRBV29-1 with TRBJ1-2; D unclear. Trimming stripped 3 bases from V and 7 bases from J, with 12 bases between. The germline V gene encodes CDR1 SQVTM and CDR2 ANQGSEA. This CDR3 spans 12 amino acids. The CDR3 bases are TGCAGCGTTGACATCGGGGTTGGTGGCTACACCTTC. As protein: CSVDIGVGGYTF. Complete variable domain (other parts from reference TRBV29-1 and TRBJ1-2): SAVISQKPSRDICQRGTSLTIQCQVDSQVTMMFWYRQQPGQSLTLIATANQGSEATYESGFVIDKFPISRPNLTFSTLTVSNMSPEDSSIYLCSVDIGVGGYTFGSGTRLTVV.

This chain connects TRBV7-2 to TRBJ2-7; D possibly corresponds to TRBD2 (5 bases). The V gene lost 1 base and the J gene lost 0 bases, with 13 bases spanning the gap. CDR3 length: 16 amino acids. Germline CDR1 is SGHTA and CDR2 is FQGNSA. The CDR3 reads CASSLGGARASYEQYF. The CDR3 coding sequence is TGTGCCAGCAGCTTAGGGGGTGCGCGGGCCTCCTACGAGCAGTACTTC.

This clone appeared a few times. V and J are TRBV19 and TRBJ2-3, with 8 bases that match TRBD1. The CDR3 has 13 amino acids. The junction had 1 base not matched to a gene; V was cut back by 3 bases and J by 5 bases. Germline loops: CDR1 LNHDA, CDR2 SQIVND (reference sequence). Here the CDR3 DNA reads TGTGCCAGTAGTATCAGGGGGCGAGATACGCAGTATTTT. Encoded protein: CASSIRGRDTQYF.

The V call is TRBV15, the J call TRBJ2-4; D gene ambiguous. Germline V gene data show CDR1 as LNHNV and CDR2 as YYDKDF (reference sequence). The length of the CDR3 is 17 residues. V was clipped by 0 bases and J by 0 bases, with 12 bases between them. CDR3: CATSRDTRSRAKNIQYF. Here the CDR3 DNA reads TGTGCCACCAGCAGAGATACGAGGTCGCGAGCCAAAAACATTCAGTACTTC.

This clone was observed a few times. The chain combines TRBV30 with TRBJ2-4; no clear D. The V and J ends lost 0 bases and 0 bases respectively, with 6 bases between them. The CDR3 runs 14 residues. From germline, CDR1 is GTSNPN and CDR2 SVGIG (reference sequence). This chain's CDR3 is CAWSVWGAKNIQYF. For the CDR3, the DNA is TGTGCCTGGAGTGTATGGGGAGCCAAAAACATTCAGTACTTC.

This clone appeared a few times. The chain is built from TRBV7-2 and TRBJ2-4; TRBD2 is a possible D gene (5 bases). The CDR3 contains 15 residues. Trimming removed 4 bases at V and 9 bases at J, with 19 bases between. CDR1 and CDR2 (germline): SGHTA, FQGNSA. The CDR3 nucleotides read TGTGCCAGCAGCTCGGAGGACCGGTTAGTCGCCATTCAGTACTTC. This codes for CASSSEDRLVAIQYF.

The chain combines TRBV30 with TRBJ2-6; D not certain. The length of the CDR3 is 13 residues. From germline, CDR1 is GTSNPN and CDR2 SVGIG (reference sequence). Trimming shortened V by 3 bases and J by 2 bases, and 5 bases separated the two germline ends. The CDR3 loop reads CAWRLTGANVLTF. CDR3 sequence (DNA): TGTGCCTGGAGGTTGACTGGGGCCAACGTCCTGACTTTC.